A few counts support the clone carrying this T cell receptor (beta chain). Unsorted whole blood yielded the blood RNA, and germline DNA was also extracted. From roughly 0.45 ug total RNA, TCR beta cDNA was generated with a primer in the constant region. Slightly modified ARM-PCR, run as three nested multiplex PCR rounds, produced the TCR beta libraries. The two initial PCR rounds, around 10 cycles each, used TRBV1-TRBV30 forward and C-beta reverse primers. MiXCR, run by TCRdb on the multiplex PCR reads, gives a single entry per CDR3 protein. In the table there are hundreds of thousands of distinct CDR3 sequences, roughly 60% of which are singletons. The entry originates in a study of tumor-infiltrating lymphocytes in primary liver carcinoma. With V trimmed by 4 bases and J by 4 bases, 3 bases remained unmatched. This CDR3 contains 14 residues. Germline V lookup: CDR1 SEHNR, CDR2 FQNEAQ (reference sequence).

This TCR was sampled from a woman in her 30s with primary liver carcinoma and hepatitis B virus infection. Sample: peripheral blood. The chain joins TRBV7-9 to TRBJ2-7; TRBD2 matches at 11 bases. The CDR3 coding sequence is TGTGCCAGCAGCTCAGGGACTAGCGGTTACGAGCAGTACTTC. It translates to CASSSGTSGYEQYF.